This T cell receptor (beta chain) is from a study of cytomegalovirus exposure and HLA in healthy donors. Study-level findings and limits: Specificity of three CMV-associated chains for CMV antigens was verified in vitro. First-cohort TCR clusters were later found to tend to co-occur in the roughly 110 validation repertoires.

V lost 4 bases and J 1 base, leaving 12 bases between the germline ends. CDR3 length equals 15 residues. CDR1 MDHEN and CDR2 SYDVKM come from the germline V gene. Produced via immunoSEQ multiplex PCR; TCRdb's table is partial and in-frame only. The data show 65,000 or so clones, with about 94% seen just once and about 4.3% held by the top ten. On this clone itself: The antigen remains unidentified.

Sample: PBMCs. The rearrangement uses TRBV28 and TRBJ2-3; unclear D gene. This receptor was identified in a man between 18 and 35 years old in good health and CMV-seropositive. Here the CDR3 DNA reads TGTGCCAGCAGTTCTCTTACTTCCCGCACAGATACGCAGTATTTT. Protein: CASSSLTSRTDTQYF.